Below, one TCR beta chain is given with its context. Per the original methods: Counts of nucleated cells, estimated from reference gene primer amplification, were obtained. TCRdb keeps only in-frame clones here, not all; method: immunoSEQ multiplex PCR. V, J and clone size reflect that table, while D and trimming were determined from the DNA. This sample has a few hundred thousand clones, with 70% to 90% found just once. This specimen belongs to a study of blood T cell repertoires in COVID-19. Study information: PBMCs, B-cell-depleted T cells, or T cells were the source of the cDNA or gDNA that made up the material.

Between the trimmed V and J ends, which lost 1 base and 4 bases, there was a span of 5 bases. The CDR3 consists of 13 residues. Germline-derived CDR1 and CDR2 are LNHDA and SQIVND (reference sequence). The receptor was isolated from a man aged 45-65 years with COVID-19, enrolled during active disease. The specimen sequenced was peripheral blood. The chain joins TRBV19 to TRBJ2-4; D uncertain. CDR3 region: CASSIASKNIQYF. As DNA, the CDR3 is TGTGCCAGTAGTATAGCCAGTAAAAACATTCAGTACTTC.